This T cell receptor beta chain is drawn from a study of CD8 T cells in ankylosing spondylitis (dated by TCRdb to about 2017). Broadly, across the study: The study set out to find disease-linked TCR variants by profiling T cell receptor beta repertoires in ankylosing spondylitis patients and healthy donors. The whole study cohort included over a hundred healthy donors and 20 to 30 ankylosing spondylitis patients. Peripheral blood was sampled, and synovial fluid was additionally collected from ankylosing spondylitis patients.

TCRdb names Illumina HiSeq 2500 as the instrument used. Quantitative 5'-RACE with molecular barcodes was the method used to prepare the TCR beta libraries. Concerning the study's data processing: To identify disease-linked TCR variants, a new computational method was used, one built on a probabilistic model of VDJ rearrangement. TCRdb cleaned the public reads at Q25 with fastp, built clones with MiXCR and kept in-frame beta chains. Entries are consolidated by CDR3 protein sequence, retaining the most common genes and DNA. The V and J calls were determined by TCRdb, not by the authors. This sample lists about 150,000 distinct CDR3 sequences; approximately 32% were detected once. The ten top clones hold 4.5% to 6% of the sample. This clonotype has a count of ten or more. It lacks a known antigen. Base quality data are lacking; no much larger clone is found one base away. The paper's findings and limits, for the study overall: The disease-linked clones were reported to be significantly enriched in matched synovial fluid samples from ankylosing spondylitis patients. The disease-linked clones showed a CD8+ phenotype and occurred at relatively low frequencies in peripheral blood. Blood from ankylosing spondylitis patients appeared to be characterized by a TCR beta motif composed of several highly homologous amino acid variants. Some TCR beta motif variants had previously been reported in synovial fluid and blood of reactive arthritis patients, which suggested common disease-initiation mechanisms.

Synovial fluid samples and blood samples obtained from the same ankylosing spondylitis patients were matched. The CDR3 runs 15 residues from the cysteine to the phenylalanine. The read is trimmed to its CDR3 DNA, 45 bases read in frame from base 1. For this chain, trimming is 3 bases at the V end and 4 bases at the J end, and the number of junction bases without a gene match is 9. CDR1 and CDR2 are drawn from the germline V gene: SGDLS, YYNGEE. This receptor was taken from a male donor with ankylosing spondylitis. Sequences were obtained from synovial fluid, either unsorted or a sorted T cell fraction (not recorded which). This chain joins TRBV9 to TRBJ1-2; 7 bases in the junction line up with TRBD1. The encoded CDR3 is CASSATGIGVYGYTF. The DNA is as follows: TGTGCCAGCAGCGCGACAGGGATAGGGGTCTATGGCTACACCTTC.